The 15 T cell receptor beta chains presented below share a single source sample, sequenced in a study of blood T cell repertoires in COVID-19. Profiling relied on immunoSEQ multiplex PCR, and the TCRdb table lists in-frame clones only, not all of them. The table shows around 330,000 clones, with 88% occurring only once. The specimen sequenced was peripheral blood. The receptors were sampled from a woman aged 30 to 39 with COVID-19, enrolled during active disease.

The rearrangement links TRBV11-3 to TRBJ2-7, with 8 positions matching TRBD2. The J segment lost 2 bases and the V segment lost 3 bases, leaving 3 bases of the junction unmatched. This CDR3 contains 14 residues. CDR1 and CDR2 (germline): SGHNT, YENEEA. CDR3 coding DNA: TGTGCCAGCAGCTTGTCAGCGGGGGCCTACGAGCAGTACTTC. Protein sequence: CASSLSAGAYEQYF.

The chain has TRBV11-2 and TRBJ2-3; possible D gene TRBD1, 6 bases. Trimming removed 7 bases from V and 5 bases from J, with 22 bases in between. Germline CDR1 reads SGHAT; CDR2 reads FQNNGV. The length of the CDR3 is 16 residues. Here the CDR3 reads CASTPGTGRGVDTQYF. The DNA for the CDR3 is TGTGCCAGCACCCCGGGCACAGGGCGAGGGGTAGATACGCAGTATTTT. The full variable domain, with the rest looked up from reference TRBV11-2 and TRBJ2-3, is EAGVAQSPRYKIIEKRQSVAFWCNPISGHATLYWYQQILGQGPKLLIQFQNNGVVDDSQLPKDRFSAERLKGVDSTLKIQPAKLEDSAVYLCASTPGTGRGVDTQYFGPGTRLTVL.

The J gene is TRBJ2-1, the V gene TRBV9, with 11 bases matching TRBD2. The CDR3 is 17 residues long. Germline loops: CDR1 SGDLS, CDR2 YYNGEE. Losses at the gene ends were 0 bases for V and 8 bases for J; bases not matched to a gene: 10. The CDR3 DNA follows: TGTGCCAGCAGCGTAGAAGGTAGCGGGGGGGCCTCGGATGAGCAGTTCTTC. Translated: CASSVEGSGGASDEQFF.

This chain joins TRBV13 and TRBJ2-1, with unresolved D. Deletions cut 6 bases from V and 3 bases from J, with 3 bases between. The CDR3 covers 11 residues. The germline V gene encodes CDR1 PRHDT and CDR2 FYEKMQ (reference sequence). DNA of the CDR3: TGTGCCAGCAGTCTCTACAATGAGCAGTTCTTC. Protein product: CASSLYNEQFF.

The chain uses TRBV6-5 and TRBJ1-2, with a tentative D call TRBD1 (5 bases). The CDR3 extends over 13 amino acids. Germline CDR1 is MNHEY and CDR2 is SVGAGI. V lost 2 bases and J 4 bases, leaving 8 bases between the germline ends. The CDR3 DNA reads TGTGCCAGCAGTTACAGAAGGGGCTATGGCTACACCTTC. It codes for CASSYRRGYGYTF.

In this sample, this clone turned up once. V and J are TRBV6-6 and TRBJ2-2; no clear D. With 8 bases removed from V and 7 bases from J, the gap between germline ends came to 11 bases. Per the germline V gene, CDR1 is MNHNY and CDR2 is SVGAGI (reference sequence). The length of the CDR3 is 12 residues. The CDR3, as DNA: TGTGCCAGCCTAGGCTCGGACGGGGAGCTGTTTTTT. Amino acid sequence: CASLGSDGELFF.

This clone came up once. The V call is TRBV7-2, the J call TRBJ2-3; 8 bases line up with TRBD2. V lost 3 bases to trimming and J lost 5 bases; unmatched junction nucleotides: 4. Germline assignment: CDR1 SGHTA and CDR2 FQGNSA. The CDR3 runs 14 residues. The CDR3 sequence: CASSFGGGQDTQYF. The CDR3 DNA is TGTGCCAGCAGCTTCGGGGGGGGCCAAGATACGCAGTATTTT.

The V and J genes are TRBV7-9 and TRBJ2-5; 8 bases map to TRBD2. The CDR3 consists of 16 residues. With 4 bases clipped from V and 2 bases from J, the junction kept 9 bases outside the gene matches. The V gene's germline CDR1 is SEHNR and CDR2 FQNEAQ (reference sequence). The CDR3 here is CASSSSGTRVQETQYF. The CDR3 bases are TGTGCCAGCAGCTCCTCAGGGACTAGAGTACAAGAGACCCAGTACTTC.

The V and J genes are TRBV3-1 (or the pseudogene TRBV3-2) and TRBJ1-6; 7 bases align to TRBD1. This CDR3 is 16 amino acids long. The V gene's germline CDR1 is LGHDT and CDR2 YNNKEL (reference sequence). J gave up 8 bases and V 5 bases, and 12 bases lay outside the gene matches. This chain's CDR3 is CASSFGRQGRDSPLHF. As DNA, the CDR3 is TGTGCCAGCAGCTTCGGTAGACAGGGCCGGGATTCACCCCTCCACTTT.

With respect to this clone: Other DNA sequences of this sample code for an identical CDR3. V gene TRBV18 combines with J gene TRBJ1-5; 8 bases are a match to TRBD1. CDR1 is KGHSH and CDR2 is LQKENI in the germline V gene. The CDR3 totals 16 residues. Losses at the gene ends were 6 bases for V and 4 bases for J; bases not matched to a gene: 11. CDR3: CASSPGGTGRNQPQHF. In nucleotides, the CDR3 is TGTGCCAGCTCCCCCGGCGGGACAGGTAGAAATCAGCCCCAGCATTTT.

In its sample, this clone was seen once. The chain joins TRBV25-1 to TRBJ2-1, with TRBD2 matching over 9 bases. This CDR3 region has 14 residues. Germline V lookup: CDR1 MGHDK, CDR2 SYGVNS. Trimming at V came to 6 bases and at J to 4 bases, leaving 4 bases not matched to a gene. The CDR3 DNA reads as TGTGCCAGCAGGGCGACTAGCGGTTACAATGAGCAGTTCTTC. Translated: CASRATSGYNEQFF.

A single count supports this clone. The chain couples TRBV18 to TRBJ1-5; D may be TRBD1 (6 bases). The CDR3 loop spans 15 amino acids. The germline V and J ends were trimmed by 4 bases and 0 bases, with 10 bases remaining between them. The germline gives CDR1 KGHSH, CDR2 LQKENI. This CDR3 reads CASSLDSYSNQPQHF. In DNA form, the CDR3 reads TGTGCCAGCTCACTGGACAGTTATAGCAATCAGCCCCAGCATTTT.

This chain connects TRBV15 to TRBJ2-1; 9 bases align to TRBD1. CDR3 size: 16 residues. The V gene end was trimmed by 2 bases and the J gene end by 7 bases; junction bases not matched to a gene: 9. Germline V gene data show CDR1 as LNHNV and CDR2 as YYDKDF (reference sequence). This chain's CDR3 is CATSRNRDRASNEQFF. CDR3 nucleotides: TGTGCCACCAGCAGAAACCGGGACAGGGCTTCGAATGAGCAGTTCTTC.

J is TRBJ2-7 and V is TRBV27; D possibly corresponds to TRBD1 (6 bases). The germline V gene has CDR1 MNHEY and CDR2 SMNVEV (reference sequence). The CDR3 contains 16 residues. V shed 5 bases and J shed 3 bases, with 20 bases lying between them. The CDR3 region has the DNA TGTGCCAGCAGTCCCCGTCAGTCCAGGGGATACTACGAGCAGTACTTC. This codes for CASSPRQSRGYYEQYF.

The DNA of the CDR3 is TGTGCCAGCAGCTTGTTGAACAGGAACGTTCTTAATGAAAAACTGTTTTTT. Protein: CASSLLNRNVLNEKLFF. V usage is TRBV5-6 and J usage is TRBJ1-4; D might be TRBD1 (5 bases). Germline values: CDR1 SGHDT, CDR2 YYEEEE. Trimming stripped 1 base from V and 4 bases from J, with 17 bases between. The CDR3 consists of 17 residues.